This T cell receptor beta chain was identified during a study of T cells in Graves' hyperthyroidism and ophthalmopathy. Germline V gives CDR1 MNHNS, CDR2 SASEGT. This CDR3 spans 17 amino acids. The trim removed 3 bases at V and 2 bases at J, leaving 6 bases unmatched. The investigators amplified TCR beta CDR3 regions from RNA transcripts. During a first-round RT-PCR of the TCR CDR3, the HTBI primer set was used. TCRdb reanalysed the multiplex PCR reads using MiXCR and keeps one entry per CDR3 protein. There are fewer than 550,000 distinct CDR3 sequences in the sample; roughly a quarter occur only once, and 11% lies in the top ten. Disease duration was under 3 months in the ophthalmopathy patients, who also had a Clinical Activity Score of at least 3 and a NOSPECS grade of at least 4. This clonotype appeared a few times.

This clonotype was sampled from a woman between 25 and 40 years old with Graves' ophthalmopathy. The specimen sequenced was blood. The chain couples TRBV6-1 to TRBJ2-2; 10 nucleotides match TRBD2. The CDR3 protein is CASSEAPSGGNTGELFF. As DNA, the CDR3 is TGTGCCAGCAGTGAGGCCCCTAGCGGGGGTAACACCGGGGAGCTGTTTTTT.